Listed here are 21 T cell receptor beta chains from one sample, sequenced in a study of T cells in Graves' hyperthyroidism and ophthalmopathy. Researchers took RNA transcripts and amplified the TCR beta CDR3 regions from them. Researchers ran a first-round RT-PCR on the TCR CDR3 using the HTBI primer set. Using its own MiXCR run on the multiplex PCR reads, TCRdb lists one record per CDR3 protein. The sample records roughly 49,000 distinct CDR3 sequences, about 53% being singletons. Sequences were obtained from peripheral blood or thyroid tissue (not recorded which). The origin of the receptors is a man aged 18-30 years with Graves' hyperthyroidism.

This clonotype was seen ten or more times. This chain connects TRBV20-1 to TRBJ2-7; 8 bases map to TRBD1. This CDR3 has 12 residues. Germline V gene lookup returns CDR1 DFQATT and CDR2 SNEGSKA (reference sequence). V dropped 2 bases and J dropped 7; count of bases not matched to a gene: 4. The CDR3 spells CSARQGAREQYF. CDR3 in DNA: TGCAGTGCTAGACAGGGGGCGCGGGAGCAGTACTTC.

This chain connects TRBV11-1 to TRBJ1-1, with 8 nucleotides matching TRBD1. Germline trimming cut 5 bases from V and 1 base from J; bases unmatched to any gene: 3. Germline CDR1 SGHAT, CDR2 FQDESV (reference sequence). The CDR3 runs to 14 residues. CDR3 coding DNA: TGTGCCAGCAGCCCAGGGGGCCCGAACACTGAAGCTTTCTTT. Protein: CASSPGGPNTEAFF.

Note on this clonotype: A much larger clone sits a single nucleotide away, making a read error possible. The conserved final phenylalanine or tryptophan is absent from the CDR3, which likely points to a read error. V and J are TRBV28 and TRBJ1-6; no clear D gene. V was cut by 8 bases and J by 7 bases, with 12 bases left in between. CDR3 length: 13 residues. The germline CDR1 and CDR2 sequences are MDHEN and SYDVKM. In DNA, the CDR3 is TGTGCCAGCCAGCCTCCGGGCAATTCACCCCTCCACTCT. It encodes CASQPPGNSPLHS.

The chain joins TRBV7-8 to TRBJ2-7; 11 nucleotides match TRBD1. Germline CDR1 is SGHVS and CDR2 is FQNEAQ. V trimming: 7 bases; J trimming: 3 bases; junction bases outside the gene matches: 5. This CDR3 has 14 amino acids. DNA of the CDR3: TGTGCCAGCACCCGGGACAGGGGGTACTACGAGCAGTACTTC. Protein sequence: CASTRDRGYYEQYF. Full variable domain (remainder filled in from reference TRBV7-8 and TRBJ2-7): GAGVSQSPRYKVAKRGQDVALRCDPISGHVSLFWYQQALGQGPEFLTYFQNEAQLDKSGLPSDRFFAERPEGSVSTLKIQRTQQEDSAVYLCASTRDRGYYEQYFGPGTRLTVT.

The CDR3 loop is CASSETGGDSPLHF. DNA of the CDR3: TGTGCCAGCAGCGAGACAGGGGGCGATTCACCCCTCCACTTT. The chain uses TRBV9 and TRBJ1-6; 10 nucleotides line up with TRBD1. V dropped 3 bases and J dropped 8; count of bases not matched to a gene: 2. The CDR3 runs 14 residues. The germline gives CDR1 SGDLS, CDR2 YYNGEE.

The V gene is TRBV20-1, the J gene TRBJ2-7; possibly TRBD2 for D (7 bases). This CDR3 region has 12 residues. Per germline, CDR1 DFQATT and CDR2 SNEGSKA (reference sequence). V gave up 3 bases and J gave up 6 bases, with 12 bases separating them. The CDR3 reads CSARKGGAEQYF. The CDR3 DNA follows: TGCAGTGCTAGGAAAGGGGGGGCCGAGCAGTACTTC.

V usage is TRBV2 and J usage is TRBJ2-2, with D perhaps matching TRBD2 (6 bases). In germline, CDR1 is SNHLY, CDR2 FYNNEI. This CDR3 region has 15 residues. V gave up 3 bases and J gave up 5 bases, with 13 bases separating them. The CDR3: CASSDPAGLTGELFF. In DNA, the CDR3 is TGTGCCAGCAGTGATCCAGCGGGCCTAACCGGGGAGCTGTTTTTT. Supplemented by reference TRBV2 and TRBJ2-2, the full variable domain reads EPEVTQTPSHQVTQMGQEVILRCVPISNHLYFYWYRQILGQKVEFLVSFYNNEISEKSEIFDDQFSVERPDGSNFTLKIRSTKLEDSAMYFCASSDPAGLTGELFFGEGSRLTVL.

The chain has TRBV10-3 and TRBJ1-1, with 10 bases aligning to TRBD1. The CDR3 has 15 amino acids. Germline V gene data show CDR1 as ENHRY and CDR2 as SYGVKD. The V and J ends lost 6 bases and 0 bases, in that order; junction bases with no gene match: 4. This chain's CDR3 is CAISGTGVMNTEAFF. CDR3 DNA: TGTGCCATCAGCGGGACAGGGGTCATGAACACTGAAGCTTTCTTT.

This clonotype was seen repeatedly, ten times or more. The CDR3 nucleotides read TGCGCCAGCAGCCTGAATTCACAGGGGGCAAACACCGGGGAGCTGTTTTTT. Translating gives CASSLNSQGANTGELFF. The chain employs TRBV4-3 and TRBJ2-2; 9 bases fit TRBD1. This CDR3 is built from 17 residues. With 4 bases clipped from V and 2 bases from J, the junction kept 8 bases outside the gene matches. CDR1 and CDR2 (germline): LGHNA, YSLEER.

The DNA of the CDR3 is TGTGCCAGCAGCGCCCAGGCCGGGGCGCTTGAGGGCTACACCTTC. As protein: CASSAQAGALEGYTF. The rearrangement links TRBV9 to TRBJ1-2, with D possibly being TRBD1 (5 bases). CDR1 is SGDLS, CDR2 YYNGEE, per germline. The CDR3 sequence is 15 residues long. The germline V and J ends were trimmed by 3 bases and 8 bases, with 20 bases remaining between them.

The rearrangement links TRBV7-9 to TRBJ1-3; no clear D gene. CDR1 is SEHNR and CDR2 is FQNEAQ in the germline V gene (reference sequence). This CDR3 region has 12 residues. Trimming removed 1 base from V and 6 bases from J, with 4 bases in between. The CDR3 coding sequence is TGTGCCAGCAGCTTAGTGCTAAACACCATATATTTT. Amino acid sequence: CASSLVLNTIYF.

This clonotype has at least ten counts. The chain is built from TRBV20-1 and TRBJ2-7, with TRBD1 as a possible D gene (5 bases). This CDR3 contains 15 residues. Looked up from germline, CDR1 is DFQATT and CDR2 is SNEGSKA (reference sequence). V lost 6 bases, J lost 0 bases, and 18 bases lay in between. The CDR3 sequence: CSAPSLRQFSYEQYF. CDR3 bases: TGCAGTGCCCCCTCCTTGAGACAGTTCTCCTACGAGCAGTACTTC.

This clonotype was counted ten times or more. The CDR3, as DNA: TGTGCCAGCAGTTACTCGGGCTATAACACCGGGGAGCTGTTTTTT. Encoded protein: CASSYSGYNTGELFF. The chain is built from TRBV6-5 and TRBJ2-2; D ambiguous. Germline V gene lookup returns CDR1 MNHEY and CDR2 SVGAGI. CDR3 length: 15 amino acids. V gave up 0 bases and J gave up 2 bases, with 7 bases separating them.

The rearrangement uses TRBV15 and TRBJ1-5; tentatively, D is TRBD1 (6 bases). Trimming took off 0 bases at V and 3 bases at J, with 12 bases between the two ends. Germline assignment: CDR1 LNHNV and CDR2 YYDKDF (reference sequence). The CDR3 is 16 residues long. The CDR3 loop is CATSRDITGNNQPQHF. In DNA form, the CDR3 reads TGTGCCACCAGCAGAGATATTACAGGGAACAATCAGCCCCAGCATTTT.

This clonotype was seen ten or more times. CDR3 loop: CASSAFSGGSYEQYF. CDR3 in DNA: TGTGCCAGCAGCGCTTTTAGCGGGGGGTCCTACGAGCAGTACTTC. The rearrangement links TRBV2 to TRBJ2-7; TRBD2 matches 10 bases. Trimming at V came to 6 bases and at J to 1 base, leaving 6 bases not matched to a gene. The germline gives CDR1 SNHLY, CDR2 FYNNEI. The CDR3 covers 15 residues.

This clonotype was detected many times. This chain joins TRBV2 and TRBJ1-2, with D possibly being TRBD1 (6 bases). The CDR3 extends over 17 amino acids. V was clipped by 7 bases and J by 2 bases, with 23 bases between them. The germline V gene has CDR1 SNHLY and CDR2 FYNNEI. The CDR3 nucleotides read TGTGCCAGCATAGGTTCTGGGGGCGCCGAGCGAAACTATGGCTACACCTTC. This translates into CASIGSGGAERNYGYTF.

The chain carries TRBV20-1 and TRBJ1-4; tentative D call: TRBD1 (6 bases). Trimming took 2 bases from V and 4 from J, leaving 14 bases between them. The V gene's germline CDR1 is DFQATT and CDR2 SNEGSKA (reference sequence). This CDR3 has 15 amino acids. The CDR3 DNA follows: TGCAGTGCTAGAATGTCGGGACAATTTAATGAAAAACTGTTTTTT. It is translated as CSARMSGQFNEKLFF.

CDR3 coding DNA: TGTGCCAGCAGCGCAGCGGGACAAGAGACCCAGTACTTC. Protein product: CASSAAGQETQYF. The chain recombines TRBV7-3 with TRBJ2-5, with TRBD2 identical over 7 bases. In germline, CDR1 is SGHTA, CDR2 FQGTGA. The CDR3 is 13 residues long. With V trimmed by 5 bases and J by 2 bases, 2 bases remained unmatched. Full variable domain (outside the CDR3, taken from reference TRBV7-3 and TRBJ2-5): GAGVSQTPSNKVTEKGKYVELRCDPISGHTALYWYRQSLGQGPEFLIYFQGTGAADDSGLPNDRFFAVRPEGSVSTLKIQRTERGDSAVYLCASSAAGQETQYFGPGTRLLVL.

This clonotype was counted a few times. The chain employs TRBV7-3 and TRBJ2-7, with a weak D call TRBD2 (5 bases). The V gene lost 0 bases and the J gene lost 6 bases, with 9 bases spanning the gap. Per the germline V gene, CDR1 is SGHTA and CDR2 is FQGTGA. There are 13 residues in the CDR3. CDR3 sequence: CASSLTARGEQYF. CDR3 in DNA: TGTGCCAGCAGCTTAACAGCCCGGGGCGAGCAGTACTTC. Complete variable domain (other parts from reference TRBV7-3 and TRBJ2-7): GAGVSQTPSNKVTEKGKYVELRCDPISGHTALYWYRQSLGQGPEFLIYFQGTGAADDSGLPNDRFFAVRPEGSVSTLKIQRTERGDSAVYLCASSLTARGEQYFGPGTRLTVT.

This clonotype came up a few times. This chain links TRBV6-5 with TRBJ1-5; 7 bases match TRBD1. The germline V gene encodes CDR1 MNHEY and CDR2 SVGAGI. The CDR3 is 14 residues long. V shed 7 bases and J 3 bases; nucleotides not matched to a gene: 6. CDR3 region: CASKTGTDNQPQHF. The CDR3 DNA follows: TGTGCCAGCAAGACCGGGACAGACAATCAGCCCCAGCATTTT.

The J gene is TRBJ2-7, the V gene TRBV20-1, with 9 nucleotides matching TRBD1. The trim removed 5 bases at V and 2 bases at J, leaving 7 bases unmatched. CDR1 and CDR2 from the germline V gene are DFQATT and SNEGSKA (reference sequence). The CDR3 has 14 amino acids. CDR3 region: CSARSRQGAYEQYF. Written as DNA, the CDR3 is TGCAGTGCTCGGTCAAGACAGGGGGCCTACGAGCAGTACTTC.